The entry below describes one T cell receptor (beta chain). The antigen is undetermined. This entry belongs to a study of cytomegalovirus exposure and HLA in healthy donors. Study findings and constraints: The authors later linked a missense DCLRE1C variant to TCR beta V- and J-gene trimming. Published work reported that the classifier diagnosed cytomegalovirus status with high specificity and sensitivity.

The PCR contained 60 Vbeta and 13 Jbeta primers. Clones were sequenced by immunoSEQ multiplex PCR, and TCRdb holds only the in-frame ones, with some missing. Among around 160,000 clones listed, roughly four fifths were seen once. CDR3 length: 13 amino acids. The V gene's germline CDR1 is SGHTA and CDR2 FQGTGA. V lost 6 bases and J 2 bases, leaving 10 bases between the germline ends. The TCR sequence derives from a middle-aged woman in good health and CMV-seronegative. The chain joins TRBV7-3 to TRBJ1-1; D not resolved. The sample consisted of PBMCs. CDR3 coding DNA: TGTGCCAGCAGGTTTGGGAGAAACACTGAAGCTTTCTTT. Protein: CASRFGRNTEAFF.